This is a list of T cell receptor beta chains from one sample in a study of T cells in Graves' hyperthyroidism and ophthalmopathy. Via MiXCR, TCRdb re-called the multiplex PCR reads, giving one row per CDR3 protein. The table records more than 350,000 distinct CDR3 sequences, 13% to 15% of them present only once. Specimen: blood. All receptors come from a woman in her sixties or seventies with Graves' ophthalmopathy. CDR3s include the opening cysteine and the closing phenylalanine or tryptophan. A D gene is named only where the DNA matches it firmly. Rows give clone size only sometimes, using once, few, many, or a class for an expanded clone.

V gene,D gene,J gene,clone size,CDR3 protein,CDR3 DNA
TRBV28,NA,TRBJ2-2,many,CASSFKSTGELFF,TGTGCCAGCAGTTTCAAATCCACCGGGGAGCTGTTTTTT
TRBV7-9,NA,TRBJ1-1,many,CASRQALNTEAFF,TGTGCCAGTAGACAGGCATTGAACACTGAAGCTTTCTTT
TRBV15,NA,TRBJ1-1,NA,CATSRESGTEAFF,TGTGCCACCAGCAGAGAAAGTGGGACTGAAGCTTTCTTT
TRBV12-3/TRBV12-4,NA,TRBJ2-7,NA,CASSLGRLFRGSEEQYF,TGTGCCAGCAGTCTAGGACGCCTTTTCCGCGGAAGCGAGGAGCAGTACTTC
TRBV6-1,TRBD1,TRBJ1-2,NA,CASREIGGVDGYTF,TGTGCCAGCAGGGAAATAGGGGGCGTCGATGGCTACACCTTC
TRBV3-1,NA,TRBJ2-1,many,CASSQGLGGSNNEQFF,TGTGCCAGCAGCCAGGGGCTGGGAGGTTCCAACAATGAGCAGTTCTTC
TRBV12-3/TRBV12-4,NA,TRBJ2-7,many,CASSPISSLYYEQYF,TGTGCCAGCAGCCCCATCTCTAGCTTGTACTACGAGCAGTACTTC
TRBV28,TRBD1,TRBJ2-7,many,CASSLGQVSYEQYF,TGTGCCAGCAGTCTCGGACAGGTTAGTTACGAGCAGTACTTC
TRBV19,TRBD1,TRBJ2-5,few,CASSIGTGSETQYF,TGTGCCAGTAGTATAGGGACAGGGTCGGAGACCCAGTACTTC
TRBV18,TRBD2,TRBJ2-3,few,CASSPGLADGGTDTQYF,TGTGCCAGCTCCCCTGGACTAGCCGACGGGGGCACAGATACGCAGTATTTT
TRBV5-1,NA,TRBJ2-3,many,CASRTTTTDTQYF,TGCGCCAGCAGGACTACGACCACAGATACGCAGTATTTT
TRBV20-1,TRBD2,TRBJ2-1,many,CSASPASGNNEQFF,TGCAGTGCTAGTCCCGCTAGCGGGAACAATGAGCAGTTCTTC
TRBV12-3/TRBV12-4,TRBD2,TRBJ2-7,many,CASSLRAGEGSYEQYF,TGTGCCAGCAGTTTAAGGGCGGGAGAGGGGTCCTACGAGCAGTACTTC
TRBV5-1,NA,TRBJ2-6,many,CASSLDAVWGSGANVLTF,TGCGCCAGCAGCTTGGACGCGGTTTGGGGATCTGGGGCCAACGTCCTGACTTTC
TRBV20-1,NA,TRBJ1-5,NA,CSARAGGGGQPQHF,TGCAGTGCTAGGGCCGGGGGGGGTGGTCAGCCCCAGCATTTT
TRBV11-3,TRBD2,TRBJ2-1,many,CASSLDRRTSGPNEQFF,TGTGCCAGCAGCTTAGATCGGCGGACTAGCGGGCCCAATGAGCAGTTCTTC
TRBV6-2/TRBV6-3,NA,TRBJ2-5,many,CASSYVTHQETQYF,TGTGCCAGCAGTTACGTCACACATCAAGAGACCCAGTACTTC
TRBV2,NA,TRBJ2-1,few,CASSGRRGDNEQFF,TGTGCCAGCAGTGGACGGCGCGGGGACAATGAGCAGTTCTTC
TRBV3-1,NA,TRBJ2-2,many,CASSPRGGMRELFF,TGTGCCAGCAGCCCGCGGGGTGGTATGCGGGAGCTGTTTTTT
TRBV9,NA,TRBJ2-3,NA,CASSVDGESTDTQYF,TGTGCCAGCAGCGTAGATGGGGAGAGCACAGATACGCAGTATTTT
TRBV20-1,TRBD1,TRBJ2-2,NA,CSAYILRGQASTGELFF,TGCAGTGCTTACATACTTAGAGGACAGGCCAGCACCGGGGAGCTGTTTTTT
TRBV7-9,NA,TRBJ1-4,NA,CASSLSRGGREKLFF,TGTGCCAGCAGCTTAAGCAGGGGAGGAAGAGAAAAACTGTTTTTT
TRBV20-1,NA,TRBJ2-3,many,CSARDRGAADTQYF,TGCAGTGCTAGAGACAGGGGTGCGGCAGATACGCAGTATTTT
TRBV10-3,NA,TRBJ2-3,NA,CAITKYSGFSTDTQYF,TGTGCCATCACTAAATATAGCGGTTTTAGCACAGATACGCAGTATTTT
TRBV20-1,TRBD2,TRBJ2-3,few,CSARDVGLREGRGTDTQYF,TGCAGTGCTAGAGACGTAGGGCTGCGGGAGGGCCGAGGGACAGATACGCAGTATTTT
TRBV20-1,TRBD1,TRBJ2-7,many,CSASGQGAYEQYF,TGCAGTGCTAGTGGACAGGGGGCGTACGAGCAGTACTTC
TRBV6-1,NA,TRBJ2-1,many,CASILFNEQFF,TGTGCCAGCATTCTCTTCAATGAGCAGTTCTTC
TRBV29-1,TRBD1,TRBJ1-2,many,CSVEPGTGGGYTF,TGCAGCGTCGAACCCGGGACAGGGGGCGGCTACACCTTC
TRBV7-9,NA,TRBJ2-1,NA,CASSLNGEQFF,TGTGCCAGCAGCTTAAACGGTGAGCAGTTCTTC
TRBV5-6,NA,TRBJ2-3,NA,CASGPRSGQNTDTQYF,TGTGCCAGCGGACCCAGGAGCGGCCAAAACACAGATACGCAGTATTTT
TRBV29-1,NA,TRBJ1-2,many,CSVERGPLSGTYGYTF,TGCAGCGTTGAGAGGGGACCCCTCTCAGGGACCTATGGCTACACCTTC
TRBV7-3,NA,TRBJ2-7,many,CASSLGGARDEQYF,TGTGCCAGCAGCTTAGGGGGCGCGCGTGACGAGCAGTACTTC
TRBV19,NA,TRBJ1-5,NA,CASSYLVGQPQHF,TGTGCCAGTAGTTACCTCGTTGGTCAGCCCCAGCATTTT
TRBV24-1,TRBD1,TRBJ2-3,many,CATSDYRGAQYF,TGTGCCACCAGTGACTACAGGGGGGCGCAGTATTTT
TRBV6-2/TRBV6-3,TRBD2,TRBJ2-1,many,CASSNKREGLSYNEQFF,TGTGCCAGCAGTAATAAGCGGGAGGGCCTCTCCTACAATGAGCAGTTCTTC
TRBV6-1,TRBD1,TRBJ1-1,NA,CASSWTGLNTEAFF,TGTGCCAGCAGTTGGACAGGGCTGAACACTGAAGCTTTCTTT
TRBV7-3,NA,TRBJ2-2,many,CASSRDGELFF,TGTGCCAGCAGCCGAGACGGGGAGCTGTTTTTT
TRBV7-9,NA,TRBJ2-7,NA,CASSPAPRFSYEQYF,TGTGCCAGCAGCCCCGCGCCACGGTTCTCCTACGAGCAGTACTTC
TRBV28,TRBD2,TRBJ2-1,NA,CASISGTSGDEQFF,TGTGCCAGCATCTCCGGGACTAGCGGGGATGAGCAGTTCTTC
TRBV29-1,TRBD2,TRBJ2-1,NA,CSVGLAGGPGVHEQFF,TGCAGCGTTGGACTAGCGGGAGGGCCTGGGGTCCATGAGCAGTTCTTC
TRBV30,TRBD2,TRBJ2-7,NA,CAWRLAGGYEQYF,TGTGCCTGGAGGCTAGCGGGAGGCTACGAGCAGTACTTC
TRBV20-1,TRBD1,TRBJ2-7,NA,CSARPFDRARDEQYF,TGCAGTGCTAGGCCGTTTGACAGGGCCCGGGACGAGCAGTACTTC